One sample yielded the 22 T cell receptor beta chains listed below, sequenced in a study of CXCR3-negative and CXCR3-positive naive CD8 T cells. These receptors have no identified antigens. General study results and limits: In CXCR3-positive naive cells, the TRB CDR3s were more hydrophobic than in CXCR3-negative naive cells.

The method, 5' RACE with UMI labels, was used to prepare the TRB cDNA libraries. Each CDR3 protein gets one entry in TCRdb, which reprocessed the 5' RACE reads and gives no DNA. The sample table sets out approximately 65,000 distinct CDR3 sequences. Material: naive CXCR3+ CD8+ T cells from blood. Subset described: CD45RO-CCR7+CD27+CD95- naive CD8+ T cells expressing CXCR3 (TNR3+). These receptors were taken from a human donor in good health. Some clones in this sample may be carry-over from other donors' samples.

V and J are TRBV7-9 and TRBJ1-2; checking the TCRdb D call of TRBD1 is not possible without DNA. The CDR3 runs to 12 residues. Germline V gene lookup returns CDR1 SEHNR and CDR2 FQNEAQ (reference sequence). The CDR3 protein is CASSLEGNGYTF.

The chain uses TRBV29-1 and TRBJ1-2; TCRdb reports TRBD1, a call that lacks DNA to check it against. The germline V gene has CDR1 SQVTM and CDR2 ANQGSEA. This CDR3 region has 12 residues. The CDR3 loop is CSVGPIGGGYTF.

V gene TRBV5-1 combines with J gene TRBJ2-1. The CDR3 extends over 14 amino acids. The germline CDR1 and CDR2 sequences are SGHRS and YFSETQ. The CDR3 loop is CASSDRTDYNEQFF.

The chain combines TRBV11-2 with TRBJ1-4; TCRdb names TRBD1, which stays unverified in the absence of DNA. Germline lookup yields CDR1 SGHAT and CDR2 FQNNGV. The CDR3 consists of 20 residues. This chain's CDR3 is CASSLDLVDGGGATNEKLFF.

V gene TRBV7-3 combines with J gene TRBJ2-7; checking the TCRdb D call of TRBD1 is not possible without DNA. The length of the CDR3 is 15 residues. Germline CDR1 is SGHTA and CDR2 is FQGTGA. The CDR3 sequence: CASSFGAGGPYEQYF.

CDR3 residues: CASSLRDTEAKNIQYF. The chain carries TRBV11-3 and TRBJ2-4; TCRdb indicates TRBD1, and absent DNA this call remains unverified. The CDR3 covers 16 residues. Germline CDR1 reads SGHNT; CDR2 reads YENEEA.

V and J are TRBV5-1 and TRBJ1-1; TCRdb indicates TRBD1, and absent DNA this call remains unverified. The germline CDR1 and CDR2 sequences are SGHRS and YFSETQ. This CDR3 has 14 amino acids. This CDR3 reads CASSLAGANTEAFF.

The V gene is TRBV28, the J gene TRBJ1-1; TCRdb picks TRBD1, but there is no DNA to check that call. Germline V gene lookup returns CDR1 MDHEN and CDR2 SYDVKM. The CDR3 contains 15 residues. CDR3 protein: CASSLWGLGNTEAFF.

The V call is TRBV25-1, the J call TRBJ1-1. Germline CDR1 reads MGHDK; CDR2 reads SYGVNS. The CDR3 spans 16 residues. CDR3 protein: CASSEFGGREDTEAFF.

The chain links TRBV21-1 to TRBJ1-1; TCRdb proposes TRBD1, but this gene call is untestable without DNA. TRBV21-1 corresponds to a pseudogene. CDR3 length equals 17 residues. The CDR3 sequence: CASSKAGGRLVNTEAFF.

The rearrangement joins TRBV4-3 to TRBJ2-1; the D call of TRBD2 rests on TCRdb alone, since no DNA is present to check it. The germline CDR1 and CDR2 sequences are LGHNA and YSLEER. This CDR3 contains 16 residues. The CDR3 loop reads CASSQDRLAGANEQFF.

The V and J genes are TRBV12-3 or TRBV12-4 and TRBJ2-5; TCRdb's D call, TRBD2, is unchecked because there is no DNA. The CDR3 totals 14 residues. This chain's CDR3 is CASRPSGGAETQYF.

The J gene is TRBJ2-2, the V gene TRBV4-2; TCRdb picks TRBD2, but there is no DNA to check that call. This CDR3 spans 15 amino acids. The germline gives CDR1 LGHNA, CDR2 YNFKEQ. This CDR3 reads CASSLTASETGELFF.

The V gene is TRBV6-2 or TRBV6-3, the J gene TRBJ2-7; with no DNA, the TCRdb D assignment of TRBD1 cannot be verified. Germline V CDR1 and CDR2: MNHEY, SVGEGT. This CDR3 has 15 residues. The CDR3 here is CASSYPAAGAGEQYF.

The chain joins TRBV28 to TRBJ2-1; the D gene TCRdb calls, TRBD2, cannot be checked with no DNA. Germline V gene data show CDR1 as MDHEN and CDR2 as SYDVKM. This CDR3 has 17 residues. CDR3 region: CASSGRLAGPEINEQFF.

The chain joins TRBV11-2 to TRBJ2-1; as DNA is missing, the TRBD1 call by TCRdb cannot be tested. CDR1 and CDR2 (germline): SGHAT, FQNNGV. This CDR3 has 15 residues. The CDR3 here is CASSLDRTGYNEQFF. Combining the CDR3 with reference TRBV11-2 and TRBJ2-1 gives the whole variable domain EAGVAQSPRYKIIEKRQSVAFWCNPISGHATLYWYQQILGQGPKLLIQFQNNGVVDDSQLPKDRFSAERLKGVDSTLKIQPAKLEDSAVYLCASSLDRTGYNEQFFGPGTRLTVL.

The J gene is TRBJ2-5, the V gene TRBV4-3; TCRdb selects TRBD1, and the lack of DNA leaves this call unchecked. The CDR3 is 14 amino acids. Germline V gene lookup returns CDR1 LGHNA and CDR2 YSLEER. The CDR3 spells CASSQGHGQETQYF.

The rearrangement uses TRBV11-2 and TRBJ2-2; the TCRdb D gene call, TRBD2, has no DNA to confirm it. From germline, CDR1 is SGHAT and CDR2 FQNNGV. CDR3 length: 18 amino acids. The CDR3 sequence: CASSSRTSGGAYPGELFF.

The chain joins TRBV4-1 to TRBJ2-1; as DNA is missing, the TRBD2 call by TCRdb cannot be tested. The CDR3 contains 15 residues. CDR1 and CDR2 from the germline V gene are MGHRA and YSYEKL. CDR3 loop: CASSLTSGDPAEQFF.

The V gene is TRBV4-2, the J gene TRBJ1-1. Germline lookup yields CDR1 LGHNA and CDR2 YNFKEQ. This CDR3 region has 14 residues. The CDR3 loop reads CASSQFSRDTEAFF.

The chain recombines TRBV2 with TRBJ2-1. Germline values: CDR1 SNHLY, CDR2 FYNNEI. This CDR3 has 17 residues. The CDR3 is CASSELKLPGAYNEQFF.

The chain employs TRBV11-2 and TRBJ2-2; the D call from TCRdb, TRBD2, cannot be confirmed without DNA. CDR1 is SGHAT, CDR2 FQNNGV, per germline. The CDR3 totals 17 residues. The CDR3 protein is CPSGPQRGTTNTGELFF.